What follows are 8 T cell receptor beta chains derived from one specimen sequenced in a study of T-cell reconstitution after alpha-beta-depleted transplantation in children. Unique molecular identifiers were incorporated when the TCRbeta library was constructed. One entry per CDR3 protein, called by TCRdb with MiXCR from the PCR reads. The table lists about 440,000 distinct CDR3 sequences, over 40% of them singletons. Sequences were derived from PBMCs, sampled before TCRalphabeta/CD19-depleted stem cell transplant. The receptor source for this set is a girl aged 2-9 years with aplastic anemia, due to receive a stem cell transplant.

This clonotype was detected many times. The chain couples TRBV5-4 to TRBJ2-1, with TRBD2 matching 9 bases. V lost 4 bases, J lost 7 bases, and 12 bases stayed unmatched. This CDR3 comprises 16 residues. Looked up from germline, CDR1 is SGHNT and CDR2 is YYREEE (reference sequence). DNA of the CDR3: TGTGCCAGCAGCCCGGATATCGGGCTAGCGGGAAATGAGCAGTTCTTC. This sequence encodes CASSPDIGLAGNEQFF.

The chain joins TRBV10-3 to TRBJ2-3; D is possibly TRBD2 (6 bases). CDR1 is ENHRY, CDR2 SYGVKD, per germline. Deletions cut 8 bases from V and 6 bases from J, with 12 bases between. The CDR3 runs 12 residues. This CDR3 reads CAIGTAADTQYF. The DNA of the CDR3 is TGTGCCATCGGGACTGCCGCGGATACGCAGTATTTT.

This clonotype was seen many times. This chain uses TRBV28 with TRBJ1-5; 8 nucleotides align to TRBD1. Looked up from germline, CDR1 is MDHEN and CDR2 is SYDVKM. The V and J ends lost 5 bases and 3 bases, in that order; junction bases with no gene match: 3. This CDR3 is built from 14 residues. The CDR3: CASSGQGSNQPQHF. The CDR3 DNA follows: TGTGCCAGCAGTGGACAGGGCTCCAATCAGCCCCAGCATTTT.

Ten or more counts support this clonotype. The chain uses TRBV5-1 and TRBJ1-2, with D tentatively TRBD1 (6 bases). Trimming shortened V by 1 base and J by 4 bases, and 11 bases separated the two germline ends. The CDR3 extends over 14 amino acids. Germline V gene lookup returns CDR1 SGHRS and CDR2 YFSETQ. The DNA for the CDR3 is TGCGCCAGCAGCTTGTCAGGGGCTATCTATGGCTACACCTTC. It is translated as CASSLSGAIYGYTF. Full variable domain (outside the CDR3, taken from reference TRBV5-1 and TRBJ1-2): KAGVTQTPRYLIKTRGQQVTLSCSPISGHRSVSWYQQTPGQGLQFLFEYFSETQRNKGNFPGRFSGRQFSNSRSEMNVSTLELGDSALYLCASSLSGAIYGYTFGSGTRLTVV.

This clonotype was observed at least ten times. V is TRBV20-1 and J is TRBJ2-7, with D uncertain. CDR1 is DFQATT and CDR2 is SNEGSKA in the germline V gene (reference sequence). V lost 0 bases and J 5 bases, leaving 11 bases between the germline ends. The CDR3 loop spans 13 amino acids. The CDR3 bases are TGCAGTGCTAGAGAGTTCGATTCCCACGAGCAGTACTTC. Translating gives CSAREFDSHEQYF.

The chain recombines TRBV12-3 or TRBV12-4 with TRBJ2-4; TRBD1 might be the D (5 bases). CDR3 size: 11 residues. V lost 2 bases and J lost 11, with 7 bases in between. CDR3 protein: CASSLQGVQYF. DNA for the CDR3: TGTGCCAGCAGTTTACAAGGGGTTCAGTACTTC.

This clonotype was recorded a few times. This rearrangement joins TRBV28 to TRBJ2-2; TRBD1 is a possible D gene (6 bases). The CDR3 sequence is 15 residues long. Germline V lookup: CDR1 MDHEN, CDR2 SYDVKM. The germline V and J ends were trimmed by 5 bases and 7 bases, with 17 bases remaining between them. The CDR3 loop reads CASSPSTGQLGELFF. Here the CDR3 DNA reads TGTGCCAGCAGTCCCAGCACAGGGCAGCTCGGGGAGCTGTTTTTT.

This clonotype has ten or more counts. The CDR3 is CASTPGQGNTEAFF. Written as DNA, the CDR3 is TGTGCCAGCACTCCGGGACAGGGGAACACTGAAGCTTTCTTT. V is TRBV2 and J is TRBJ1-1, with 9 positions matching TRBD1. CDR3 length: 14 residues. Germline V gene lookup returns CDR1 SNHLY and CDR2 FYNNEI. With 7 bases clipped from V and 1 base from J, the junction kept 4 bases outside the gene matches.